A single sample gave rise to the 9 T cell receptor beta chains below, sequenced in a study of T cell repertoires in ileal Crohn's disease (dated by TCRdb to between 2018 and 2021). Read against the paper, the sample's time point label means: neoterminal ileum biopsy at postoperative endoscopy, about 6 months after surgery. Libraries were constructed by the immunoSEQ multiplex PCR assay. TCRdb re-hosts the immuneACCESS table, in-frame sequences only. Its copies lack some clones; in the studies checked, an unresolved V gene accounts for under half of them, and the cause for the rest is not known. In this sample the table shows about 11,000 clones, around 75% of which occur a single time. Approximately 15% of the sample is held by the ten biggest clonotypes. Sample: ileal tissue. The receptors stem from an adult with Crohn's disease.

J is TRBJ1-1 and V is TRBV29-1; 7 bases align to TRBD1. V lost 6 bases to trimming and J lost 8 bases; unmatched junction nucleotides: 15. Germline V lookup: CDR1 SQVTM, CDR2 ANQGSEA. The CDR3 totals 14 residues. The CDR3 DNA is TGCAGCGTCGGGTTAGGACAGGACGAAACCGAAGCTTTCTTT. This encodes CSVGLGQDETEAFF.

The gene calls are TRBV6-5 and TRBJ2-2; D is unresolved. In germline, CDR1 is MNHEY, CDR2 SVGAGI. CDR3 length: 15 amino acids. V was trimmed by 0 bases and J by 5 bases, leaving 10 bases between them. This chain's CDR3 is CASSYSRTLTGELFF. The DNA of the CDR3 is TGTGCCAGCAGTTACTCGAGAACTTTGACCGGGGAGCTGTTTTTT.

The CDR3 bases are TGTGCCAGCAGTGCCCGTCCCGGGACAGGGATCTTAACCTACGAGCAGTACTTC. It yields the protein CASSARPGTGILTYEQYF. V and J are TRBV2 and TRBJ2-7; 9 positions agree with TRBD1. J was trimmed by 2 bases and V by 4 bases; bases with no gene match: 15. Germline CDR1 reads SNHLY; CDR2 reads FYNNEI. The length of the CDR3 is 18 residues.

The chain joins TRBV7-6 to TRBJ2-2, with D perhaps matching TRBD1 (6 bases). The CDR3 runs to 15 residues. Trimming stripped 1 base from V and 7 bases from J, with 13 bases between. Germline loops: CDR1 SGHVS, CDR2 FNYEAQ. The CDR3 region is CASSLVAQGHGELFF. Written as DNA, the CDR3 is TGTGCCAGCAGCTTAGTGGCCCAGGGACACGGGGAGCTGTTTTTT.

The chain recombines TRBV27 with TRBJ1-2, with TRBD1 matching over 7 bases. With 4 bases clipped from V and 5 bases from J, the junction kept 7 bases outside the gene matches. CDR1 and CDR2 from the germline V gene are MNHEY and SMNVEV (reference sequence). The CDR3 totals 14 residues. CDR3 nucleotide sequence: TGTGCCAGCAGTTGGGAAGGGGGCTCGTATGGCTACACCTTC. Translating it yields CASSWEGGSYGYTF.

This chain joins TRBV29-1 and TRBJ1-1; D gene ambiguous. The CDR3 totals 13 residues. Per germline, CDR1 SQVTM and CDR2 ANQGSEA. The V gene lost 0 bases and the J gene lost 9 bases, with 14 bases spanning the gap. The CDR3 DNA reads as TGCAGCGTTGAAGAAGGAGAAGGCAGTAAAGCTTTCTTT. As protein: CSVEEGEGSKAFF.

Regarding this clone: The sample carries other DNA sequences with the same CDR3. V is TRBV5-6 and J is TRBJ1-2; D remains ambiguous. Germline-derived CDR1 and CDR2 are SGHDT and YYEEEE. The CDR3 is made up of 12 amino acids. Trimming stripped 4 bases from V and 2 bases from J, with 6 bases between. The CDR3 DNA is TGTGCCAGCAGCCTTCAGAACTATGGCTACACCTTC. Translating it yields CASSLQNYGYTF.

In this sample, this clone turned up a few times. The chain recombines TRBV4-3 with TRBJ2-7, with 9 bases aligning to TRBD1. The CDR3 extends over 16 amino acids. Germline CDR1 is LGHNA and CDR2 is YSLEER. The J segment lost 5 bases and the V segment lost 1 base, leaving 9 bases of the junction unmatched. This CDR3 is CASSQATGTGSNEQYF. CDR3 DNA: TGCGCCAGCAGCCAAGCGACCGGGACAGGGAGCAACGAGCAGTACTTC.

V usage is TRBV7-9 and J usage is TRBJ2-1, with D possibly matching TRBD2 (5 bases). The V gene lost 1 base and the J gene lost 12 bases, with 22 bases spanning the gap. This CDR3 comprises 16 residues. The germline gives CDR1 SEHNR, CDR2 FQNEAQ (reference sequence). CDR3 DNA: TGTGCCAGCAGCTTAGGATCTGGACTGGGGTTTATGGGGCAGTTCTTC. This sequence encodes CASSLGSGLGFMGQFF. Filled out from reference TRBV7-9 and TRBJ2-1, the complete variable domain reads DTGVSQNPRHKITKRGQNVTFRCDPISEHNRLYWYRQTLGQGPEFLTYFQNEAQLEKSRLLSDRFSAERPKGSFSTLEIQRTEQGDSAMYLCASSLGSGLGFMGQFFGPGTRLTVL.